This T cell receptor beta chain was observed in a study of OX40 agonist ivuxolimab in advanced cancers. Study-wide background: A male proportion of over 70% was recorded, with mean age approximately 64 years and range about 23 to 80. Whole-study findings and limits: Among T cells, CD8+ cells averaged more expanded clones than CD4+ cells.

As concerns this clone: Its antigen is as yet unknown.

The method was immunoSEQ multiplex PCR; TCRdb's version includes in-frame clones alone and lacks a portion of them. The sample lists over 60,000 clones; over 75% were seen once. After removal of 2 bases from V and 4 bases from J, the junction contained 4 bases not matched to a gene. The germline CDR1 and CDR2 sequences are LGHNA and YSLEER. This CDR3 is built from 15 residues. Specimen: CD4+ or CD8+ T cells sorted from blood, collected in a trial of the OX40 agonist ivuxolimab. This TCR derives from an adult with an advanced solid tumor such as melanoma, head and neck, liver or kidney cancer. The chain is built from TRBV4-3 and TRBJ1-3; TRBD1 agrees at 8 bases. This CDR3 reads CASSQRTGIGNTIYF. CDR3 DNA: TGCGCCAGCAGCCAAAGGACAGGGATAGGAAACACCATATATTTT.